This T cell receptor (beta chain) was captured by sequencing in a study of shared clonotypes between healthy human individuals. All donors qualified as healthy HIV-negative adults and had experienced no recent acute infections or vaccinations. Study results and caveats: The naive CD4 repertoires of several donors were compared, and approximately 4.7% of clonotypes were shared. Lower generation probabilities were found for non-shared clonotypes than for those shared by all four donors.

Points on this clone: Its antigen is unknown. The identical CDR3 is also encoded by other nucleotide sequences in the sample.

The CDR3 has 15 amino acids. The ends lost 1 base at V and 4 bases at J; junction bases unmatched: 2. Per germline, CDR1 SGHTA and CDR2 FQGNSA. At a deep level, the assay was run. Clones were read by immunoSEQ multiplex PCR, and TCRdb kept only the in-frame ones, dropping some. The sample yields approximately 2.3 million clones, approximately 95% seen once. The gene calls are TRBV7-2 and TRBJ2-1, with 9 positions matching TRBD2. Sequences were obtained from naive CD4+ T cells from PBMCs. Subset here: CD45RA+ positively selected. This clonotype was sampled from a man aged 18 to 29 in good health. Some clones in this sample may be carry-over from other donors' samples. This CDR3 reads CASSLGLAGYNEQFF. CDR3 in DNA: TGTGCCAGCAGCTTAGGTCTAGCGGGATACAATGAGCAGTTCTTC.